The clone carrying this T cell receptor (beta chain) was counted many times. Its specificity is unknown. The authors built TCR beta libraries using iRepertoire HTBI primers and Arm-PCR of CDR3 regions. Each CDR3 protein gets one entry after TCRdb re-called the multiplex PCR reads with MiXCR. In the table there are hundreds of thousands of distinct CDR3 sequences, approximately 21% of which are singletons. The source of the sample is a study of regulatory T cells in long-lasting Graves disease. Across the study: It was over 5 years of antithyroid drugs, with positive TSH receptor antibodies, that meant persistent Graves' disease. Study-wide points: Lower TCR diversity characterized persistent Graves' patients relative to newly diagnosed patients. Persistent disease samples used TRBV28, TRBJ1-2 and TRBJ2-5 preferentially.

CDR3 length: 11 residues. V gave up 7 bases and J gave up 6 bases, with 7 bases separating them. Per the germline V gene, CDR1 is MNHNS and CDR2 is SASEGT. Time point here: persistent/refractory GD, antithyroid drugs over 5 years with positive TRAb. Generation of the TCR library employed RNA extracted from PBMCs. This chain uses TRBV6-1 with TRBJ1-5; possible D gene TRBD1, 5 bases. This sequence was found in a female donor with Graves disease. The sequences come from peripheral blood mononuclear cells (PBMCs), collected when the disease was refractory, from a patient treated with antithyroid drugs. Written as DNA, the CDR3 is TGTGCCAGCAATGGGGGTCAGCCCCAGCATTTT. The encoded protein is CASNGGQPQHF.